This T cell receptor (beta chain) stems from a study of T cell responses to AZD1222 COVID-19 vaccine. Across the study: Some second doses came at about 4 weeks and others at about 12 weeks; these were pooled. General study results and limits: Donors were chiefly white British, with a greater number of females, and clonal diversity was perhaps underestimated.

This clone has only one observation. What it recognizes is unknown. Here immunoSEQ multiplex PCR was the method, and the copy in TCRdb shows in-frame clones only, minus some. The table has 150,000 or so clones, over 75% seen once. CDR3 length: 11 amino acids. Germline-derived CDR1 and CDR2 are SGHAT and FQDESV (reference sequence). The germline V and J ends were trimmed by 2 bases and 7 bases, with 3 bases remaining between them. The chain recombines TRBV11-1 with TRBJ2-1; D uncertain. The sequence derives from an adult in good health. The sample consisted of peripheral blood, taken on day 0 of AZD1222 vaccination. The CDR3 spells CASSLLNEQFF. For the CDR3, the DNA is TGTGCCAGCAGCTTATTAAATGAGCAGTTCTTC.